This T cell receptor (beta chain) was identified in a study of blood T cells in healthy people across ages. Overall study results and limits: Considered underestimates were the diversity estimates obtained from one million T cells.

This clonotype was observed at least ten times. The antigen remains unidentified. This CDR3 is 20 amino acids long. Trimming removed 4 bases from V and 0 bases from J, with 27 bases in between. Germline V gene data show CDR1 as SGHRS and CDR2 as YFSETQ. Then a second PCR, running about 6 to 11 cycles, was carried out with a sample-barcoded 5' primer and a J-beta primer mix. Each cDNA molecule received a tag from a template-switch adaptor that had 12 random nucleotides. TCRdb called the 5' RACE reads again in MiXCR, with one record for every CDR3 protein. The table lists 750,000 to 850,000 distinct CDR3 sequences, roughly 25% of them singletons. Healthy Caucasian individuals from Russia aged roughly 6 to 90 were enrolled as donors. PBMCs, at least 7 million per sample, were isolated. The same specimen was also included in a second study, on T cells of mothers and their children.

This clonotype was sampled from a boy younger than 18 in good health. The sequencing sample was made of blood. The chain couples TRBV5-1 to TRBJ2-3, with D perhaps matching TRBD2 (6 bases). CDR3 protein: CASSRPPGVGMKQSTDTQYF. The DNA for the CDR3 is TGCGCCAGCAGCCGTCCCCCGGGAGTGGGAATGAAACAGAGCACAGATACGCAGTATTTT.